This entry lists 11 T cell receptor beta chains sequenced from one sample in a study of identical twins' blood T cells. TCRdb passed the 5' RACE reads through MiXCR, listing each CDR3 protein once. The sample shows a few hundred thousand distinct CDR3 sequences, more than 25% of them seen only once. Sequencing input: PBMCs. These receptors originate from a woman aged 18 to 50 in good health.

The J gene is TRBJ2-3, the V gene TRBV7-2; a weak D match, TRBD2 (5 bases). Trimming stripped 5 bases from V and 3 bases from J, with 15 bases between. The CDR3 is made up of 15 amino acids. CDR1 and CDR2 from the germline V gene are SGHTA and FQGNSA. The CDR3 loop reads CASSLGGLRTDTQYF. The DNA for the CDR3 is TGTGCCAGCAGCCTCGGAGGACTGCGTACAGATACGCAGTATTTT.

The chain has TRBV27 and TRBJ1-1; D remains ambiguous. Germline CDR1 reads MNHEY; CDR2 reads SMNVEV (reference sequence). Trimming removed 0 bases at V and 7 bases at J, with 9 bases between. CDR3 length: 13 amino acids. The CDR3 loop reads CASSLSHSSEAFF. As DNA, the CDR3 is TGTGCCAGCAGTTTATCCCATTCTAGTGAAGCTTTCTTT.

The V and J genes are TRBV12-3 or TRBV12-4 and TRBJ2-1, with D perhaps TRBD1 (7 bases). The V and J ends lost 6 bases and 7 bases respectively, with 19 bases between them. The CDR3 spans 15 residues. CDR3 DNA: TGTGCCAGCAGCAGAAACAAGGGGGCGGGAAATGAGCAGTTCTTC. As protein: CASSRNKGAGNEQFF.

V usage is TRBV3-1 and J usage is TRBJ1-1; unclear D gene. This CDR3 has 12 residues. V dropped 4 bases and J dropped 5 bases, with 8 bases sitting between them. CDR1 and CDR2 (germline): LGHDT, YNNKEL (reference sequence). CDR3 coding DNA: TGTGCCAGCAGCCCGGGTTGGACTGAAGCTTTCTTT. This encodes CASSPGWTEAFF.

The J gene is TRBJ1-1, the V gene TRBV2, with TRBD1 as a possible D gene (6 bases). V lost 11 bases to trimming and J lost 5 bases, with 9 bases between them. In germline, CDR1 is SNHLY, CDR2 FYNNEI. The CDR3 covers 10 residues. This chain's CDR3 is CAGGRTEAFF. CDR3 in DNA: TGTGCCGGGGGGCGAACTGAAGCTTTCTTT.

V is TRBV18 and J is TRBJ1-3; D gene ambiguous. The CDR3 has 13 amino acids. V was trimmed by 3 bases and J by 4 bases, leaving 7 bases between them. The germline CDR1 and CDR2 sequences are KGHSH and LQKENI. This CDR3 is CASSPVGGNTIYF. CDR3 sequence (DNA): TGTGCCAGCTCACCCGTTGGAGGAAACACCATATATTTT.

The gene calls are TRBV6-6 and TRBJ1-5; 7 positions agree with TRBD1. This CDR3 is 17 amino acids long. J lost 1 base, V lost 4 bases, and 10 bases had no gene match. CDR1 and CDR2 (germline): MNHNY, SVGAGI (reference sequence). CDR3 DNA sequence: TGTGCCAGCAGTTCCTCAGACAGGGAAATGAGCAATCAGCCCCAGCATTTT. Translation gives CASSSSDREMSNQPQHF.

In its sample, this clonotype was seen a few times. For the CDR3, the DNA is TGCAGTGCTAGTGACACTGAAGCTTTCTTT. Protein sequence: CSASDTEAFF. V gene TRBV20-1 combines with J gene TRBJ1-1; D remains ambiguous. There are 10 residues in the CDR3. Germline V gene lookup returns CDR1 DFQATT and CDR2 SNEGSKA (reference sequence). V lost 3 bases and J 3 bases, leaving 2 bases between the germline ends.

In this sample, this clonotype turned up many times. The genes are TRBV12-5 and TRBJ2-1; D unclear. Germline CDR1 is LGHNT and CDR2 is FRNRAP. The CDR3 sequence is 11 residues long. Trimming left V 0 bases short and J 7 bases short, with 1 base between. CDR3 in DNA: TGTGCTAGTGGTTTGGTAAATGAGCAGTTCTTC. It yields the protein CASGLVNEQFF.

This chain connects TRBV11-2 to TRBJ1-2, with a weak D call TRBD1 (5 bases). Germline V gene data show CDR1 as SGHAT and CDR2 as FQNNGV. Trimming removed 1 base at V and 4 bases at J, with 10 bases between. The CDR3 has 14 amino acids. CDR3 sequence (DNA): TGTGCCAGCAGCTTAGTTGGGAGGGGCTATGGCTACACCTTC. Its translation is CASSLVGRGYGYTF.

The chain couples TRBV7-2 to TRBJ2-5; D possibly corresponds to TRBD1 (8 bases). CDR1 is SGHTA and CDR2 is FQGNSA in the germline V gene. Trimming took 4 bases from V and 5 from J, leaving 14 bases between them. The CDR3 consists of 14 residues. The chain's CDR3 is CASSSQGGYETQYF. CDR3 DNA sequence: TGTGCCAGCAGCTCACAGGGGGGGTATGAGACCCAGTACTTC.